A single sample is the source of the 15 T cell receptor beta chains below, sequenced in a study of shared clonotypes between healthy human individuals. Only in-frame clones appear in the TCRdb table, and some are missing; sequencing was by immunoSEQ multiplex PCR. The sample has millions of clones, about 92% seen once. Sequences were obtained from naive CD4+ T cells from PBMCs. Subset: CD45RA+ positively selected. These receptors originate from a man aged 18 to 29 in good health. Some clones in this sample may be carry-over from other donors' samples.

The gene calls are TRBV11-2 and TRBJ2-3; TRBD2 matches 7 bases. Trimming took 1 base from V and 6 from J; bases not matched to a gene: 10. Germline loops: CDR1 SGHAT, CDR2 FQNNGV. The CDR3 runs 16 residues. The chain's CDR3 is CASSLVNGGSGDTQYF. The CDR3 region has the DNA TGTGCCAGCAGCTTAGTTAATGGCGGGAGCGGGGATACGCAGTATTTT.

In its sample, this clone was seen once. This chain connects TRBV19 to TRBJ2-1, with 8 bases matching TRBD1. The ends lost 4 bases at V and 0 bases at J; junction bases unmatched: 2. The CDR3 runs to 15 residues. From germline, CDR1 is LNHDA and CDR2 SQIVND (reference sequence). CDR3 amino acids: CASSTDRGSYNEQFF. The CDR3 DNA is TGTGCCAGTAGTACTGACAGGGGCTCCTACAATGAGCAGTTCTTC.

This chain joins TRBV2 and TRBJ2-5; D not resolved. CDR1 is SNHLY and CDR2 is FYNNEI in the germline V gene. The CDR3 is 11 amino acids. Trimming removed 5 bases at V and 7 bases at J, with 8 bases between. CDR3 in amino acids: CASSQMGTQYF. The CDR3 coding sequence is TGTGCCAGCAGTCAGATGGGGACCCAGTACTTC.

The chain joins TRBV7-9 to TRBJ2-5, with 7 bases matching TRBD2. V gave up 1 base and J gave up 4 bases; unmatched junction bases: 6. The CDR3 covers 15 residues. Germline CDR1 SEHNR, CDR2 FQNEAQ (reference sequence). The CDR3 spells CASSLGAGALETQYF. In DNA form, the CDR3 reads TGTGCCAGCAGCTTAGGTGCGGGAGCATTAGAGACCCAGTACTTC. Filled out from reference TRBV7-9 and TRBJ2-5, the complete variable domain reads DTGVSQNPRHKITKRGQNVTFRCDPISEHNRLYWYRQTLGQGPEFLTYFQNEAQLEKSRLLSDRFSAERPKGSFSTLEIQRTEQGDSAMYLCASSLGAGALETQYFGPGTRLLVL.

This chain uses TRBV9 with TRBJ2-1, with TRBD2 identical over 9 bases. Looked up from germline, CDR1 is SGDLS and CDR2 is YYNGEE. V shed 0 bases and J 7 bases; nucleotides not matched to a gene: 2. The CDR3 runs 14 residues. The CDR3 DNA reads TGTGCCAGCAGCGTAGCGGGACTAGCTAATGAGCAGTTCTTC. It yields the protein CASSVAGLANEQFF.

The J gene is TRBJ2-1, the V gene TRBV19, with TRBD1 matching 9 bases. The CDR3 sequence is 19 residues long. CDR1 and CDR2 from the germline V gene are LNHDA and SQIVND (reference sequence). With V trimmed by 1 base and J by 1 base, 11 bases remained unmatched. In DNA, the CDR3 is TGTGCCAGTAGTATAGGGACAGGGGAGATTTTCAGGTCCTACAATGAGCAGTTCTTC. It is translated as CASSIGTGEIFRSYNEQFF.

The sample holds one count of this clone. V is TRBV5-6 and J is TRBJ2-5; 12 bases fit TRBD1. This CDR3 comprises 15 residues. CDR1 and CDR2 (germline): SGHDT, YYEEEE. V was clipped by 5 bases and J by 4 bases; unmatched bases: 6. DNA for the CDR3: TGTGCCAGCAGTGTCGGGACAGGGGGCCGAGAGACCCAGTACTTC. Its protein is CASSVGTGGRETQYF.

This clone was counted a single time. J is TRBJ2-7 and V is TRBV15, with 9 bases that match TRBD1. The junction had 11 bases not matched to a gene; V was cut back by 0 bases and J by 5 bases. There are 17 residues in the CDR3. Germline values: CDR1 LNHNV, CDR2 YYDKDF (reference sequence). The CDR3 nucleotides are TGTGCCACCAGCAGAGATCAGCTACAGGGGGCGCTGAACGAGCAGTACTTC. Its translation: CATSRDQLQGALNEQYF.

The rearrangement uses TRBV6-1 and TRBJ2-7, with no clear D. CDR3 length: 16 amino acids. The V end lost 4 bases, the J end lost 2 bases, and 18 bases lay between the germline ends. Per germline, CDR1 MNHNS and CDR2 SASEGT. The CDR3 sequence is CASSGSSIYLAYEQYF. In DNA form, the CDR3 reads TGTGCCAGCAGTGGAAGTAGCATTTACCTCGCCTACGAGCAGTACTTC.

The chain couples TRBV10-3 to TRBJ1-2; 7 positions match TRBD1. CDR3 length equals 15 residues. Germline V gene data show CDR1 as ENHRY and CDR2 as SYGVKD. With V trimmed by 10 bases and J by 8 bases, 19 bases remained unmatched. The CDR3 coding sequence is TGTGCCAACAAACCCACAGCCCAGGGGGGAACAGGCTACACCTTC. This codes for CANKPTAQGGTGYTF.

The V and J genes are TRBV18 and TRBJ1-4; 9 bases align to TRBD1. This CDR3 spans 19 amino acids. Germline assignment: CDR1 KGHSH and CDR2 LQKENI. V gave up 3 bases and J gave up 0 bases; unmatched junction bases: 11. The DNA of the CDR3 is TGTGCCAGCTCACCGCGTTTGACAGGGGGGGCTACAACTAATGAAAAACTGTTTTTT. Residues: CASSPRLTGGATTNEKLFF.

The genes are TRBV20-1 and TRBJ2-7, with a possible D match to TRBD2 (5 bases). The V end was cut by 3 bases, the J end by 6 bases, with 9 bases between. The CDR3 runs 11 residues. CDR1 and CDR2 (germline): DFQATT, SNEGSKA (reference sequence). CDR3 in DNA: TGCAGTGCTAGTTTCAGCGGCGAGCAGTACTTC. This codes for CSASFSGEQYF.

The chain links TRBV6-6 to TRBJ2-7; tentative D call: TRBD1 (6 bases). In germline, CDR1 is MNHNY, CDR2 SVGAGI (reference sequence). V was cut by 10 bases and J by 4 bases, with 14 bases left in between. The CDR3 is 12 residues long. CDR3 coding DNA: TGTGCCACCCGCGGACAGCGATACGAGCAGTACTTC. It translates to CATRGQRYEQYF.

The V and J genes are TRBV6-1 and TRBJ2-2; D call uncertain. The V and J ends lost 5 bases and 3 bases respectively, with 13 bases between them. This CDR3 contains 15 residues. Germline V gene sequence: CDR1 MNHNS, CDR2 SASEGT. CDR3 region: CASSWAGFDTGELFF. DNA of the CDR3: TGTGCCAGCAGTTGGGCTGGGTTTGACACCGGGGAGCTGTTTTTT.

CDR3: CASSQGSLGTKTQYF. The CDR3 DNA reads as TGCGCCAGCAGCCAAGGATCCCTCGGGACGAAAACGCAGTATTTT. This rearrangement joins TRBV4-1 to TRBJ2-3, with D possibly being TRBD1 or TRBD2 (5 bases each). Per the germline V gene, CDR1 is MGHRA and CDR2 is YSYEKL. The length of the CDR3 is 15 residues. V gave up 1 base and J gave up 9 bases, with 17 bases separating them.